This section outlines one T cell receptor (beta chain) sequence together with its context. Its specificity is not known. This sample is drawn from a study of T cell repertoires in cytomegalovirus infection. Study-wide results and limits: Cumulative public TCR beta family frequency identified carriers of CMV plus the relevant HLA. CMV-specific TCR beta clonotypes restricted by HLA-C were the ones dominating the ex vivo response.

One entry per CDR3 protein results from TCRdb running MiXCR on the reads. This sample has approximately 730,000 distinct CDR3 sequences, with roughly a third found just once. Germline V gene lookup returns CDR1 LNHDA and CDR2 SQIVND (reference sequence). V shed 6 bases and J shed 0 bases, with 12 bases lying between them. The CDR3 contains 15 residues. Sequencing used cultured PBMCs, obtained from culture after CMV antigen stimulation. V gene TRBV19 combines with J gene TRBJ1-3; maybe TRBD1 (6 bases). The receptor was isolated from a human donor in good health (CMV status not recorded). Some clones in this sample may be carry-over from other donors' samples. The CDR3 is CASSDRPSSGNTIYF. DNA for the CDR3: TGTGCCAGTAGCGACAGGCCCAGCTCTGGAAACACCATATATTTT. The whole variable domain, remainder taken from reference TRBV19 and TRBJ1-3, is DGGITQSPKYLFRKEGQNVTLSCEQNLNHDAMYWYRQDPGQGLRLIYYSQIVNDFQKGDIAEGYSVSREKKESFPLTVTSAQKNPTAFYLCASSDRPSSGNTIYFGEGSWLTVV.